The 3 T cell receptor beta chains below were found in one sample sequenced in a study of cytomegalovirus exposure and HLA in healthy donors. The PCR contained 60 Vbeta and 13 Jbeta primers. TCRdb's copy holds only in-frame clones and misses some; the assay was immunoSEQ multiplex PCR. The sample yields fewer than 250,000 clones, about four fifths seen once. The sequencing input was PBMCs. The receptors were sampled from a man aged 25 to 45 in good health and CMV-seropositive.

The rearrangement joins TRBV30 to TRBJ2-7; TRBD2 might be the D (6 bases). This CDR3 contains 14 residues. The V gene's germline CDR1 is GTSNPN and CDR2 SVGIG (reference sequence). Trimming shortened V by 5 bases and J by 1 base, and 15 bases separated the two germline ends. CDR3 DNA: TGTGCCTGGTCCCAGGGACTTTCTTCCTACGAGCAGTACTTC. It encodes CAWSQGLSSYEQYF.

The chain carries TRBV28 and TRBJ2-1; 14 bases fit TRBD2. The CDR3 extends over 18 amino acids. Trimming took 2 bases from V and 7 from J; bases not matched to a gene: 10. Germline V lookup: CDR1 MDHEN, CDR2 SYDVKM. The CDR3 coding sequence is TGTGCCAGCAGTTTAACTCTGACTAGCGGGAGGGCCCCGAATGAGCAGTTCTTC. Encoded protein: CASSLTLTSGRAPNEQFF.

J is TRBJ2-7 and V is TRBV7-2; TRBD1 aligns across 8 bases. Trimming took 1 base from V and 3 from J; bases not matched to a gene: 5. CDR3 length equals 15 residues. CDR1 and CDR2 (germline): SGHTA, FQGNSA. CDR3 coding DNA: TGTGCCAGCAGCTTAGAGCGCACAGGGGGCTACGAGCAGTACTTC. Translation: CASSLERTGGYEQYF. Drawing the rest from reference TRBV7-2 and TRBJ2-7, the complete variable domain is GAGVSQSPSNKVTEKGKDVELRCDPISGHTALYWYRQSLGQGLEFLIYFQGNSAPDKSGLPSDRFSAERTGGSVSTLTIQRTQQEDSAVYLCASSLERTGGYEQYFGPGTRLTVT.